This entry concerns a single TCR beta chain. Its target is not known. cDNA synthesis used the whole RNA isolate, giving expressed TCRB sequences. Roughly 3.5 million reads per sample were averaged for naive, central memory and regulatory samples. Sequenced by immunoSEQ multiplex PCR; TCRdb stores in-frame clones only, minus some. The data show 970,000 or so clones, roughly 16% seen once. The V end lost 5 bases, the J end lost 4 bases, and 18 bases lay between the germline ends. The CDR3 contains 16 residues. Germline CDR1 reads MNHEY; CDR2 reads SMNVEV (reference sequence). The data were obtained in a study of beta chain features in type 1 diabetes. Study results and caveats: A cDNA-based sequencing approach could over-represent cells with high TCR expression.

The clonotype comes from a woman aged 18-29 years in good health. V usage is TRBV27 and J usage is TRBJ2-1; TRBD1 is a possible D gene (5 bases). Sample: naive CD4+ T cells from blood. In nucleotides, the CDR3 is TGTGCCAGCAGTAAGGGGCGAAGACCCCAATACAATGAGCAGTTCTTC. It encodes CASSKGRRPQYNEQFF.